These 25 T cell receptor beta chains came from one sample sequenced in a study of T cells in Graves' hyperthyroidism and ophthalmopathy. TCR beta CDR3 sequences were amplified from RNA transcripts. HTBI primers were used for first-round RT-PCR of the TCR CDR3. TCRdb fed the multiplex PCR reads into MiXCR, producing one record per CDR3 protein. The data show fewer than 600,000 distinct CDR3 sequences, around 15% seen once. The sequencing input was blood. The source is a woman younger than 30 with Graves' hyperthyroidism.

This clonotype was observed at least ten times. The V and J genes are TRBV2 and TRBJ2-5; D perhaps matches TRBD2 (5 bases). The germline CDR1 and CDR2 sequences are SNHLY and FYNNEI. Trimming left V 5 bases short and J 2 bases short, with 15 bases between. This CDR3 is 15 amino acids long. The CDR3 DNA reads as TGTGCCAGCAGTCCCCTTTTGAGCGGTCAAGAGACCCAGTACTTC. Its protein product is CASSPLLSGQETQYF. Supplemented by reference TRBV2 and TRBJ2-5, the full variable domain reads EPEVTQTPSHQVTQMGQEVILRCVPISNHLYFYWYRQILGQKVEFLVSFYNNEISEKSEIFDDQFSVERPDGSNFTLKIRSTKLEDSAMYFCASSPLLSGQETQYFGPGTRLLVL.

This clonotype showed up many times. The chain employs TRBV5-1 and TRBJ1-6; D uncertain. Deletions cut 6 bases from V and 10 bases from J, with 11 bases between. The CDR3 totals 12 residues. Germline-derived CDR1 and CDR2 are SGHRS and YFSETQ. This chain's CDR3 is CASNEGNSPLHF. CDR3 coding DNA: TGCGCCAGCAATGAGGGAAACTCACCCCTCCACTTT.

This clonotype occurred many times. The V gene is TRBV7-2, the J gene TRBJ2-5; D gene uncertain. The CDR3 runs to 13 residues. CDR1 and CDR2 from the germline V gene are SGHTA and FQGNSA. With 4 bases removed from V and 2 bases from J, the gap between germline ends came to 8 bases. The CDR3 spells CASSWGPQETQYF. CDR3 nucleotides: TGTGCCAGCAGCTGGGGTCCTCAAGAGACCCAGTACTTC.

This clonotype was found many times. The V call is TRBV19, the J call TRBJ1-6; 8 positions match TRBD1. With 6 bases clipped from V and 10 bases from J, the junction kept 11 bases outside the gene matches. The CDR3 consists of 15 residues. Per germline, CDR1 LNHDA and CDR2 SQIVND (reference sequence). The CDR3 protein is CASSLSDRGRSPLHF. The CDR3 DNA reads as TGTGCCAGTAGCCTCTCCGACAGGGGCAGATCACCCCTCCACTTT.

This clonotype has at least ten counts. The V call is TRBV18, the J call TRBJ2-7, with 7 positions matching TRBD2. The CDR3 contains 13 residues. The trim removed 0 bases at V and 9 bases at J, leaving 5 bases unmatched. Germline values: CDR1 KGHSH, CDR2 LQKENI. Here the CDR3 reads CASSPPGGLWQYV. The DNA of the CDR3 is TGTGCCAGCTCACCACCGGGGGGGTTGTGGCAGTACGTC.

This clonotype came up many times. V is TRBV19 and J is TRBJ2-5; TRBD2 matches at 7 bases. There are 15 residues in the CDR3. The junction had 9 bases not matched to a gene; V was cut back by 3 bases and J by 5 bases. Germline V gene lookup returns CDR1 LNHDA and CDR2 SQIVND (reference sequence). The CDR3 coding sequence is TGTGCCAGTAGTATCACGTCTAGCGGCCGTGAGACCCAGTACTTC. Protein: CASSITSSGRETQYF.

The table lists this clonotype with a few counts. The V and J genes are TRBV20-1 and TRBJ1-5; D possibly corresponds to TRBD1 (5 bases). This CDR3 region has 16 residues. The germline V and J ends were trimmed by 6 bases and 0 bases, with 18 bases remaining between them. Looked up from germline, CDR1 is DFQATT and CDR2 is SNEGSKA (reference sequence). Here the CDR3 DNA reads TGCAGTGCCTTCATTACAGGTGATGATAGCAATCAGCCCCAGCATTTT. Translating it yields CSAFITGDDSNQPQHF.

This clonotype appeared many times. V and J are TRBV15 and TRBJ1-2; D might be TRBD1 (5 bases). Germline V gene lookup returns CDR1 LNHNV and CDR2 YYDKDF (reference sequence). This CDR3 has 15 residues. Trimming took 4 bases from V and 3 from J, leaving 15 bases between them. The CDR3 loop reads CATSNRTSGHYGYTF. The CDR3 DNA reads TGTGCCACCAGCAACAGGACGTCGGGCCACTATGGCTACACCTTC.

DNA for the CDR3: TGCAGCGTTGGTGATTTCGCCTACGAGCAGTACGTC. Translation: CSVGDFAYEQYV. This sequence joins TRBV29-1 and TRBJ2-7; D unresolved. The CDR3 length is 12 residues. Looked up from germline, CDR1 is SQVTM and CDR2 is ANQGSEA. Trimming left V 4 bases short and J 2 bases short, with 9 bases between.

This clonotype showed up many times. This chain uses TRBV12-3 or TRBV12-4 with TRBJ1-2; D not resolved. CDR3 length: 11 amino acids. V lost 6 bases, J lost 5 bases, and 7 bases lay in between. For the CDR3, the DNA is TGTGCCAGCAGCGACCTATATGGCTACACCTTC. It translates to CASSDLYGYTF.

Comment on this clonotype: This could be a read error, since a much larger clone is one nucleotide away. The CDR3 loop reads CSASPGGITEQYF. CDR3 bases: TGCAGTGCCTCCCCTGGCGGGATAACCGAGCAGTACTTC. The rearrangement links TRBV20-1 to TRBJ2-7; D might be TRBD2 (6 bases). Germline V lookup: CDR1 DFQATT, CDR2 SNEGSKA (reference sequence). There are 13 residues in the CDR3. V was shortened by 6 bases and J by 6 bases, with 18 bases between the two germline ends.

The chain carries TRBV7-2 and TRBJ2-3; TRBD2 matches at 8 bases. The junction had 17 bases not matched to a gene; V was cut back by 10 bases and J by 5 bases. This CDR3 region has 16 residues. In germline, CDR1 is SGHTA, CDR2 FQGNSA. CDR3 bases: TGTGCCATCCCCAGGATGGAACCCGCGGGAGGAGATACGCAGTATTTT. This sequence encodes CAIPRMEPAGGDTQYF.

This chain links TRBV19 with TRBJ1-1, with 10 bases identical to TRBD1. The J segment lost 3 bases and the V segment lost 10 bases, leaving 5 bases of the junction unmatched. Germline V gene data show CDR1 as LNHDA and CDR2 as SQIVND (reference sequence). The CDR3 loop spans 13 amino acids. CDR3 region: CATLGQGYTEAFF. CDR3 in DNA: TGTGCCACCTTGGGACAGGGGTACACTGAAGCTTTCTTT.

This clonotype was seen at least ten times. The CDR3 DNA reads as TGTGCCAGCGGCCTCTATGGCTACACCTTC. Translated, it gives CASGLYGYTF. The chain combines TRBV12-3 or TRBV12-4 with TRBJ1-2; the D is unclear. Between the trimmed V and J ends, which lost 8 bases and 4 bases, there was a span of 5 bases. This CDR3 has 10 residues.

This clonotype was counted only a few times. The V gene is TRBV18, the J gene TRBJ1-3; D remains unclear. The germline V gene encodes CDR1 KGHSH and CDR2 LQKENI. Between the trimmed V and J ends, which lost 3 bases and 0 bases, there was a span of 9 bases. This CDR3 region has 15 residues. The CDR3 DNA sequence: TGTGCCAGCTCACCTGTCGGGGACTCTGGAAACACCATATATTTT. Protein: CASSPVGDSGNTIYF.

This clonotype has ten or more counts. This chain connects TRBV29-1 to TRBJ1-1; a possible D gene is TRBD1 (5 bases). Trimming took off 4 bases at V and 5 bases at J, with 17 bases between the two ends. Germline-derived CDR1 and CDR2 are SQVTM and ANQGSEA. The CDR3 extends over 14 amino acids. CDR3: CSVGSGAGTTEAFF. As DNA, the CDR3 is TGCAGCGTTGGGAGCGGGGCAGGGACGACTGAAGCTTTCTTT.

This clonotype was detected ten times or more. This chain uses TRBV20-1 with TRBJ2-5, with a tentative D call TRBD2 (5 bases). From germline, CDR1 is DFQATT and CDR2 SNEGSKA (reference sequence). V shed 2 bases and J shed 5 bases, with 15 bases lying between them. The CDR3 covers 14 residues. The CDR3 region is CSARLAHRRETQYF. CDR3 nucleotide sequence: TGCAGTGCTAGACTAGCCCATCGAAGGGAGACCCAGTACTTC.

This clonotype came up many times. The V gene is TRBV4-1, the J gene TRBJ1-2; D gene uncertain. The germline V gene has CDR1 MGHRA and CDR2 YSYEKL. V was clipped by 2 bases and J by 8 bases, with 15 bases between them. The CDR3 totals 14 residues. As DNA, the CDR3 is TGCGCCAGCAGCCAATTTGCCGGCAACGTGGGCTACACCTTC. It encodes CASSQFAGNVGYTF.

The chain couples TRBV30 to TRBJ2-2; no reliable D call. V gave up 3 bases and J gave up 6 bases, with 8 bases separating them. The CDR3 sequence is 12 residues long. Germline values: CDR1 GTSNPN, CDR2 SVGIG (reference sequence). CDR3 protein: CAWSQRPGELFF. CDR3 DNA sequence: TGTGCCTGGAGCCAAAGGCCCGGGGAGCTGTTTTTT.

This sequence joins TRBV11-2 and TRBJ2-1; TRBD2 aligns across 13 bases. CDR1 and CDR2 (germline): SGHAT, FQNNGV. Trimming removed 1 base from V and 15 bases from J; junction bases left unmatched: 9. This CDR3 is 15 amino acids long. The CDR3 reads CASSLATSGRAKVFF. The DNA of the CDR3 is TGTGCCAGCAGCTTAGCCACTAGCGGGAGGGCCAAGGTGTTCTTC.

This clonotype has a count of ten or more. The V gene is TRBV6-1, the J gene TRBJ1-4; D ambiguous. Trimming took off 5 bases at V and 8 bases at J, with 9 bases between the two ends. The CDR3 loop spans 12 amino acids. CDR1 and CDR2 (germline): MNHNS, SASEGT. The CDR3 DNA reads TGTGCCAGCAGTACCAGTGGGGAAAAACTGTTTTTT. Protein sequence: CASSTSGEKLFF.

The gene calls are TRBV20-1 and TRBJ2-5; no definite D call. The germline V gene has CDR1 DFQATT and CDR2 SNEGSKA (reference sequence). The CDR3 totals 13 residues. V lost 3 bases, J lost 3 bases, and 11 bases lay in between. CDR3 nucleotide sequence: TGCAGTGCTAGCAGTGGGAAGGAAGAGACCCAGTACTTC. Its protein product is CSASSGKEETQYF.

This clonotype was counted at least ten times. This chain links TRBV7-3 with TRBJ2-1; D remains unclear. With 0 bases removed from V and 4 bases from J, the gap between germline ends came to 10 bases. The germline V gene has CDR1 SGHTA and CDR2 FQGTGA. The CDR3 covers 15 residues. This CDR3 reads CASSLTTDTYNEQFF. DNA of the CDR3: TGTGCCAGCAGCTTAACAACAGATACGTACAATGAGCAGTTCTTC. Full variable domain (remainder filled in from reference TRBV7-3 and TRBJ2-1): GAGVSQTPSNKVTEKGKYVELRCDPISGHTALYWYRQSLGQGPEFLIYFQGTGAADDSGLPNDRFFAVRPEGSVSTLKIQRTERGDSAVYLCASSLTTDTYNEQFFGPGTRLTVL.

The sample holds many counts of this clonotype. V gene TRBV27 combines with J gene TRBJ2-1, with D possibly TRBD2 on 7 matching bases. Germline CDR1 and CDR2: MNHEY and SMNVEV (reference sequence). V lost 6 bases, J lost 5 bases, and 23 bases lay in between. The CDR3 runs 17 residues. CDR3 amino acids: CASRLEPSGQPNNEQFF. CDR3 sequence (DNA): TGTGCCAGCAGACTAGAACCTAGCGGACAGCCAAACAATGAGCAGTTCTTC.

This clonotype was detected many times. The rearrangement links TRBV15 to TRBJ2-1, with TRBD2 matching 7 bases. This CDR3 spans 17 amino acids. The trim removed 2 bases at V and 3 bases at J, leaving 10 bases unmatched. Germline assignment: CDR1 LNHNV and CDR2 YYDKDF (reference sequence). The CDR3 sequence is CATSRSPRESNYNEQFF. CDR3 nucleotide sequence: TGTGCCACCAGCAGAAGCCCGCGGGAGTCCAACTACAATGAGCAGTTCTTC. Filled out from reference TRBV15 and TRBJ2-1, the complete variable domain reads DAMVIQNPRYQVTQFGKPVTLSCSQTLNHNVMYWYQQKSSQAPKLLFHYYDKDFNNEADTPDNFQSRRPNTSFCFLDIRSPGLGDTAMYLCATSRSPRESNYNEQFFGPGTRLTVL.